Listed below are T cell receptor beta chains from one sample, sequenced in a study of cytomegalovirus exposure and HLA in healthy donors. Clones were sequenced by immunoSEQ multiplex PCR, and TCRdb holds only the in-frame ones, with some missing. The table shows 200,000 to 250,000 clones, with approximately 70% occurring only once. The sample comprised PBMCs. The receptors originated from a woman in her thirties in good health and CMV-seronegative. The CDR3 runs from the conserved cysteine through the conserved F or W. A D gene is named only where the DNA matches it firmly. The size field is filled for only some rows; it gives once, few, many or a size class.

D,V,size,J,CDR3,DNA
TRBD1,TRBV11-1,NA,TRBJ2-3,CASSTPPGTGDTDTQYF,TGTGCCAGCAGCACCCCGCCCGGGACAGGGGACACAGATACGCAGTATTTT
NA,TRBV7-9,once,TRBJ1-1,CASSLDNPVAFF,TGTGCCAGCAGCTTAGATAATCCAGTCGCTTTCTTT
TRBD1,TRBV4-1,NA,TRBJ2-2,CASSRIGGQGTGGELFF,TGCGCCAGCAGCAGAATCGGGGGACAGGGAACGGGCGGGGAGCTGTTTTTT
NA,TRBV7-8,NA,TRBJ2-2,CASSLLGGASTGELFF,TGTGCCAGCAGCCTCTTAGGGGGGGCGAGCACCGGGGAGCTGTTTTTT
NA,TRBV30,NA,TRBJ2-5,CAWSVRRGYETQYF,TGTGCCTGGAGTGTACGTCGGGGATATGAGACCCAGTACTTC
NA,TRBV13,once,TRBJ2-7,CASSPDRMSSYEQYF,TGTGCCAGCAGCCCGGACAGAATGAGCTCCTACGAGCAGTACTTC
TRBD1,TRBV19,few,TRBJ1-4,CASKPGQTTNEKLFF,TGTGCCAGTAAACCGGGACAGACAACTAATGAAAAACTGTTTTTT
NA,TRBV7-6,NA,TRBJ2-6,CASSLEGRGSPGANVLTF,TGTGCCAGCAGCTTAGAGGGCAGGGGAAGCCCTGGGGCCAACGTCCTGACTTTC
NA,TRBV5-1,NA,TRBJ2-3,CASSLRVAESTDTQYF,TGCGCCAGCAGCTTAAGGGTAGCGGAAAGCACAGATACGCAGTATTTT
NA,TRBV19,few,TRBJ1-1,CASINGAVNTEAFF,TGTGCCAGTATTAATGGGGCGGTGAACACTGAAGCTTTCTTT
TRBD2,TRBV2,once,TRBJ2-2,CASSEQSGGYTGELFF,TGTGCCAGCAGTGAACAAAGCGGGGGGTACACCGGGGAGCTGTTTTTT
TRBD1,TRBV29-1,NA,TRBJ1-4,CSVTLMIGQGREKLFF,TGCAGCGTTACTCTTATGATTGGACAGGGGCGTGAAAAACTGTTTTTT
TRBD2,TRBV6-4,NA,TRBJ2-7,CASKMGLADSYEQYF,TGTGCCAGCAAAATGGGACTAGCGGATTCCTACGAGCAGTACTTC
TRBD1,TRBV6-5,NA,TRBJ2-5,CASSYSGRGQETQYF,TGTGCCAGCAGTTACTCAGGCAGGGGGCAGGAGACCCAGTACTTC
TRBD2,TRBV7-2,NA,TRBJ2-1,CASSLGTSGGDEQFF,TGTGCCAGCAGCCTCGGGACTAGCGGGGGGGATGAGCAGTTCTTC
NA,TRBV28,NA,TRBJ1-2,CASSQGFSGYTF,TGTGCCAGCAGTCAGGGGTTCTCTGGCTACACCTTC
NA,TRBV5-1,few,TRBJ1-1,CASSFPSAEAFF,TGCGCCAGCAGCTTCCCTAGCGCTGAAGCTTTCTTT
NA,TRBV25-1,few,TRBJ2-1,CASRQLAGSTIEQFF,TGTGCCAGCAGACAACTAGCAGGGAGCACAATTGAGCAGTTCTTC
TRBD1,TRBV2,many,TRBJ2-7,CASNPGQGNEQYF,TGTGCCAGCAATCCGGGACAGGGAAACGAGCAGTACTTC
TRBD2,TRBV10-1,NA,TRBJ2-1,CASSEPAGGSKQFF,TGCGCCAGCAGTGAACCGGCGGGGGGGTCGAAGCAGTTCTTC
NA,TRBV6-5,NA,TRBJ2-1,CASSEGPMNEQFF,TGTGCCAGCAGTGAGGGTCCGATGAATGAGCAGTTCTTC
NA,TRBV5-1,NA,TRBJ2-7,CASNRENSSYEQYF,TGCGCCAGTAACCGGGAGAACAGCTCCTACGAGCAGTACTTC
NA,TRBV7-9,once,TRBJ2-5,CSSSWESEETQYF,TGTTCCAGCAGCTGGGAGTCTGAGGAGACCCAGTACTTC